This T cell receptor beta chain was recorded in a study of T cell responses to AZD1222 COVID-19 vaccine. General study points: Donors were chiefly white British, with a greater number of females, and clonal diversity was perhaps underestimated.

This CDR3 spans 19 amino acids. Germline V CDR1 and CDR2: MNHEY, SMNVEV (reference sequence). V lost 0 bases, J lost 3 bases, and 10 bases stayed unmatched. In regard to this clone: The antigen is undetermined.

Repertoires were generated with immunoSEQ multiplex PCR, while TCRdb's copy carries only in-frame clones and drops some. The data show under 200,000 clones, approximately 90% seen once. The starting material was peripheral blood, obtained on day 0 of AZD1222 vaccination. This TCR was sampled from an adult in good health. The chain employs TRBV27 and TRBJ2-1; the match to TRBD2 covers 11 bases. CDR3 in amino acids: CASSLSPQLAGEGYNEQFF. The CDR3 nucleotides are TGTGCCAGCAGTTTATCTCCTCAACTAGCGGGAGAGGGCTACAATGAGCAGTTCTTC.